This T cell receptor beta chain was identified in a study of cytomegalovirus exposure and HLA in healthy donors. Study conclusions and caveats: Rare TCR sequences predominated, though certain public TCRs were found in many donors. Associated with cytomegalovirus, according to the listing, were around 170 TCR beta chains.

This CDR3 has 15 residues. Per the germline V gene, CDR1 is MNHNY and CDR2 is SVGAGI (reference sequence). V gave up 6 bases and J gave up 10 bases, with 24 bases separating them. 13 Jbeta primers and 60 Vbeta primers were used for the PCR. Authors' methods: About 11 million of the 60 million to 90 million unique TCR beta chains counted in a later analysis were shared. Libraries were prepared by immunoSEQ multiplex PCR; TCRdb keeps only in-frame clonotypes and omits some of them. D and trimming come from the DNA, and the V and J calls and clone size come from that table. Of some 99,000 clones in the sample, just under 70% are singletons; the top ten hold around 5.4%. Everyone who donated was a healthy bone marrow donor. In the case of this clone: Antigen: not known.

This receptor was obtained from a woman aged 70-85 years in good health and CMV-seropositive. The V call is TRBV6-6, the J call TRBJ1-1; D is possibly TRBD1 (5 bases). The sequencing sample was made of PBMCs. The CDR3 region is CASSLDQGRLARAFF. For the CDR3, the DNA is TGTGCCAGCAGCCTGGACCAGGGAAGGCTCGCGCGAGCTTTCTTT.